This TCR beta chain was found in a study of T cell repertoires in cytomegalovirus infection. On the study more broadly: Both recently identified HLA-C-restricted and well-studied HLA-B-restricted CMV epitopes were used in the study. Both a matching HLA type and CMV infection were indicated by public TCR beta signatures.

Findings of the study overall: The study found HLA-C-restricted CMV-specific TCR beta clonotypes dominating the ex vivo response.

TCRdb reanalysed the reads using MiXCR and keeps one entry per CDR3 protein. The repertoire holds 300,000 to 400,000 distinct CDR3 sequences, with 25% to 30% as singletons. The CDR3 has 16 residues. The germline CDR1 and CDR2 sequences are LNHNV and YYDKDF (reference sequence). The germline V and J ends were trimmed by 0 bases and 0 bases, with 9 bases remaining between them. This clonotype appeared once. Antigen unknown. This sequence originates from a human donor in good health (CMV status not recorded). Some clones in this sample may be carry-over from other donors' samples. Material: cultured PBMCs, obtained from culture after CMV antigen stimulation. This rearrangement joins TRBV15 to TRBJ1-5; D not certain. The CDR3 sequence is CATSRDLKNSNQPQHF. Written as DNA, the CDR3 is TGTGCCACCAGCAGAGATTTGAAGAATAGCAATCAGCCCCAGCATTTT.